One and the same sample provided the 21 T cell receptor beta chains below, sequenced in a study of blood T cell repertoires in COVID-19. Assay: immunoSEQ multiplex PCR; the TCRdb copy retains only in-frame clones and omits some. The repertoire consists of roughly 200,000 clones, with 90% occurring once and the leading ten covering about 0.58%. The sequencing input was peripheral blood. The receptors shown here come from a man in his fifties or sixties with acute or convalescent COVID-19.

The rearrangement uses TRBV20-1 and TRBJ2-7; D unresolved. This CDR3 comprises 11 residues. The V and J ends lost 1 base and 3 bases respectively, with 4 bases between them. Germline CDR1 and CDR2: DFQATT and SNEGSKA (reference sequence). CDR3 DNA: TGCAGTGCTAGAGGGCTCTACGAGCAGTACTTC. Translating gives CSARGLYEQYF.

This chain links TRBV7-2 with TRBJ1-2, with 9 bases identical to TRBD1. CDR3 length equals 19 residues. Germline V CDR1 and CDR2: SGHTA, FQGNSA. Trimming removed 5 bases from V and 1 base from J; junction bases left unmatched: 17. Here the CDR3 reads CASSPKKPGQGFGNYGYTF. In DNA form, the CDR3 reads TGTGCCAGCAGCCCCAAGAAGCCGGGACAGGGCTTTGGTAACTATGGCTACACCTTC. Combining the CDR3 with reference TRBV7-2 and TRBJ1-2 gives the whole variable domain GAGVSQSPSNKVTEKGKDVELRCDPISGHTALYWYRQSLGQGLEFLIYFQGNSAPDKSGLPSDRFSAERTGGSVSTLTIQRTQQEDSAVYLCASSPKKPGQGFGNYGYTFGSGTRLTVV.

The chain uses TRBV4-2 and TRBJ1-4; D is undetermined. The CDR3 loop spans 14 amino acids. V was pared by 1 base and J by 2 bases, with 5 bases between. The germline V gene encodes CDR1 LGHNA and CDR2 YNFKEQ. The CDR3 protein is CASSQVLTNEKLFF. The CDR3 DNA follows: TGTGCCAGCAGCCAAGTCCTCACTAATGAAAAACTGTTTTTT.

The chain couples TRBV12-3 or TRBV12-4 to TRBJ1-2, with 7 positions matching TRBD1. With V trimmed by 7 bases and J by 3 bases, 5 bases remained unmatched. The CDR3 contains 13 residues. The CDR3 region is CASKIDRDYGYTF. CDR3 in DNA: TGTGCCAGCAAGATAGACAGGGACTATGGCTACACCTTC.

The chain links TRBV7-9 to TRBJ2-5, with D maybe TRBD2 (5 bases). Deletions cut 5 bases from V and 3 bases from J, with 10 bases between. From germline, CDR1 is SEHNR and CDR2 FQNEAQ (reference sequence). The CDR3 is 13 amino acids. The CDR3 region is CASSLWGEETQYF. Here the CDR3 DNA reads TGTGCCAGCAGCCTTTGGGGAGAAGAGACCCAGTACTTC.

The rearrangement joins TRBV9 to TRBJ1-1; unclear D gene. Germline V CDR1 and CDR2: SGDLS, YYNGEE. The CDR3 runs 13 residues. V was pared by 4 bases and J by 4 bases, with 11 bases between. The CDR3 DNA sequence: TGTGCCAGCAGCCCTCCGGTATCCACTGAAGCTTTCTTT. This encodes CASSPPVSTEAFF.

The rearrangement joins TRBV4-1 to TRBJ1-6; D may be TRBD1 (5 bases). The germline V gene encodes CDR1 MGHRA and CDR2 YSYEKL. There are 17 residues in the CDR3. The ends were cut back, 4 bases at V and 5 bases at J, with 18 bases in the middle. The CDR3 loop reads CASSRVPQGLDNSPLHF. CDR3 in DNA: TGCGCCAGCAGCCGCGTCCCCCAGGGTTTGGATAATTCACCCCTCCACTTT.

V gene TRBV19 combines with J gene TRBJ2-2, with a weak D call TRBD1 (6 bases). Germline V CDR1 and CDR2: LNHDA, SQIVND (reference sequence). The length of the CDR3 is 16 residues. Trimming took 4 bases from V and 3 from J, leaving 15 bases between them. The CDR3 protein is CASSSKTGSDTGELFF. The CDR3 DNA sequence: TGTGCCAGTAGTAGCAAAACAGGGAGCGACACCGGGGAGCTGTTTTTT.

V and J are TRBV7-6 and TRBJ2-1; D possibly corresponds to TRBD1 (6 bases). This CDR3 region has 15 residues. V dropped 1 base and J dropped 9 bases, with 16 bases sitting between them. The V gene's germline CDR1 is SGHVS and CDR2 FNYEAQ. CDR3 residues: CASSLVQGPRSEQFF. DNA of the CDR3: TGTGCCAGCAGCTTAGTACAGGGACCACGGAGTGAGCAGTTCTTC.

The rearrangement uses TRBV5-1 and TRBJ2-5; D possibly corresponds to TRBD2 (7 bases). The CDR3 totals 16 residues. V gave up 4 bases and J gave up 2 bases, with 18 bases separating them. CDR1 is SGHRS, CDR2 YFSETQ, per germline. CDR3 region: CASSLGWGREQETQYF. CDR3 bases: TGCGCCAGCAGCCTGGGATGGGGGCGGGAGCAAGAGACCCAGTACTTC.

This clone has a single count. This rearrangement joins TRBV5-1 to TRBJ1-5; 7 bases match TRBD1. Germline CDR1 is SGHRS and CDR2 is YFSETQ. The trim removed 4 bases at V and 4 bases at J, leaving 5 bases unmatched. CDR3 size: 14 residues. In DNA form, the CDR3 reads TGCGCCAGCAGCCTAGGACAGGAAAATCAGCCCCAGCATTTT. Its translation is CASSLGQENQPQHF.

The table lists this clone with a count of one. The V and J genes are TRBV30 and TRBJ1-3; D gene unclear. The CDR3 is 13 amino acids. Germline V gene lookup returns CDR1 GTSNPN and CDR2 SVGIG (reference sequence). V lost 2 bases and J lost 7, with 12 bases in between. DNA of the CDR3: TGTGCCTGGAGTACCGGGGTCTACAACACCATATATTTT. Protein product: CAWSTGVYNTIYF.

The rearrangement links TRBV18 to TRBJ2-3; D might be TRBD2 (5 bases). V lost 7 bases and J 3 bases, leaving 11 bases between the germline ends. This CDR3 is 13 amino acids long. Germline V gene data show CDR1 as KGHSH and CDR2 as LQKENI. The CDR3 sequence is CASCPSLTDTQYF. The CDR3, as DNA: TGTGCCAGCTGCCCTAGCCTAACAGATACGCAGTATTTT.

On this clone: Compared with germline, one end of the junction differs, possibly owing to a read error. In DNA, the CDR3 is TGTGCCACCAGTCGGGGCACTGAAGCTTTCTTT. Encoded protein: CATSRGTEAFF. J is TRBJ1-1 and V is TRBV6-5; D ambiguous. CDR1 and CDR2 from the germline V gene are MNHEY and SVGAGI. This CDR3 spans 11 amino acids.

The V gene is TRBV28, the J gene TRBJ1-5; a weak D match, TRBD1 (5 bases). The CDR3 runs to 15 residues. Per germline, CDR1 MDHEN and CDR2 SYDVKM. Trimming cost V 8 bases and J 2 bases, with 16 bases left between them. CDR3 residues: CASFQGFWGNQPQHF. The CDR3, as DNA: TGTGCCAGCTTCCAGGGATTTTGGGGCAATCAGCCCCAGCATTTT. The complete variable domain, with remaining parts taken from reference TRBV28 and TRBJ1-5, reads DVKVTQSSRYLVKRTGEKVFLECVQDMDHENMFWYRQDPGLGLRLIYFSYDVKMKEKGDIPEGYSVSREKKERFSLILESASTNQTSMYLCASFQGFWGNQPQHFGDGTRLSIL.

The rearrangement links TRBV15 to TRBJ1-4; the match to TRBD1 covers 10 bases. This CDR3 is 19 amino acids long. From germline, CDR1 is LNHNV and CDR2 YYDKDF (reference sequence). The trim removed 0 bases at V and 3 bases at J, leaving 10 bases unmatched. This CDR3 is CATSRDKGQGKVANEKLFF. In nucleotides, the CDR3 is TGTGCCACCAGCAGAGATAAGGGACAGGGGAAGGTGGCTAATGAAAAACTGTTTTTT.

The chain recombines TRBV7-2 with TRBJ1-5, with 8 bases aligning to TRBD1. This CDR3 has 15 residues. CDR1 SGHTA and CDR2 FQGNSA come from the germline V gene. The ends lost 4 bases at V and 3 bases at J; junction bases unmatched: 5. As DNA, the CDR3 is TGTGCCAGCAGCTCCCCGGACAGGGCCAATCAGCCCCAGCATTTT. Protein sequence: CASSSPDRANQPQHF.

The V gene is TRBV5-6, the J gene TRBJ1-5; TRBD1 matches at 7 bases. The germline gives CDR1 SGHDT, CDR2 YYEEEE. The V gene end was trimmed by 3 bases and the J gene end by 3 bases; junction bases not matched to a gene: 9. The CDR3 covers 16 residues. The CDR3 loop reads CASSSGGGEDNQPQHF. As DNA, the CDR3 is TGTGCCAGCAGCTCGGGAGGGGGCGAGGACAATCAGCCCCAGCATTTT.

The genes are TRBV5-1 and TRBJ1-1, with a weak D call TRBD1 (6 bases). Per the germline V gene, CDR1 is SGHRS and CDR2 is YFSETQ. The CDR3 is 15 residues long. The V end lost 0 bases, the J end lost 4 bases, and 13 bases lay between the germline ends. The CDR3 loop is CASSLVAGAGTEAFF. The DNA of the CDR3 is TGCGCCAGCAGCTTGGTCGCAGGGGCGGGCACTGAAGCTTTCTTT.

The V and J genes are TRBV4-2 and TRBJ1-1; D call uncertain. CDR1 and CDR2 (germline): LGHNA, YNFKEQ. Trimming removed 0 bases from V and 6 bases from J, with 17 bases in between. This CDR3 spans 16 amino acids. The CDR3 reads CASSQDPLGSRPEAFF. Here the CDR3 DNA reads TGTGCCAGCAGCCAAGATCCCTTGGGGAGTAGGCCTGAAGCTTTCTTT.

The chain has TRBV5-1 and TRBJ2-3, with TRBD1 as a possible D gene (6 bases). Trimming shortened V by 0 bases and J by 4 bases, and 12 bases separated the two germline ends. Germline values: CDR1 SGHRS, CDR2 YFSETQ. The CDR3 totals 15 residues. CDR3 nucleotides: TGCGCCAGCAGCTTGGGCCCACAGGGCGCAGATACGCAGTATTTT. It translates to CASSLGPQGADTQYF.